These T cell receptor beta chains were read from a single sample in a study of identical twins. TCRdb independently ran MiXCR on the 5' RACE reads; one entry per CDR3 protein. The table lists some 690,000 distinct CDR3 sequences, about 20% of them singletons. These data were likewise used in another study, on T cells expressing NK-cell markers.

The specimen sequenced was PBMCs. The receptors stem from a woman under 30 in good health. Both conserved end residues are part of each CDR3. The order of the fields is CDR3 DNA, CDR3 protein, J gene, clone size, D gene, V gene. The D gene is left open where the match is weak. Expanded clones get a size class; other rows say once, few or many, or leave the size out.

TGTGCCAGCAGCGTAGCCGCGACAGGCCAAGAGACCCAGTACTTC,CASSVAATGQETQYF,TRBJ2-5,few,.,TRBV9
TGTGCCAGCAGTTTCGGGAGAGCCAAAAACATTCAGTACTTC,CASSFGRAKNIQYF,TRBJ2-4,.,.,TRBV27
TGCAGCACGGGACGAGTGGGAGATGGCTACACCTTC,CSTGRVGDGYTF,TRBJ1-2,many,.,TRBV29-1
TGTGCCAGCAGCTTGAGACAGGGGAGCTCCTACGAGCAGTACTTC,CASSLRQGSSYEQYF,TRBJ2-7,.,TRBD1,TRBV27
TGTGCCAGCAGTTCCGGGGGGGCCGGGACCTACGAGCAGTACTTC,CASSSGGAGTYEQYF,TRBJ2-7,.,TRBD2,TRBV27
TGTGCCAGCAACCAGGGCGGGAGGGTCTCCTACAATGAGCAGTTCTTC,CASNQGGRVSYNEQFF,TRBJ2-1,.,TRBD2,TRBV6-1
TGTGCCAGTAAAACGATCGGGACAGGGCCCTACGAGCAGTACTTC,CASKTIGTGPYEQYF,TRBJ2-7,.,TRBD1,TRBV19
TGTGCCAGCAGCGGCTATGGCTACACCTTC,CASSGYGYTF,TRBJ1-2,.,.,TRBV9
TGTGCCAGCAGTAAAGACAGGGGTACTGAAGCTTTCTTT,CASSKDRGTEAFF,TRBJ1-1,many,TRBD1,TRBV12-3/TRBV12-4
TGTGCCAGCAGCGCCCCCGGGGGGTCCTACAATGAGCAGTTCTTC,CASSAPGGSYNEQFF,TRBJ2-1,few,TRBD2,TRBV9
TGCGCCAGCAGCTTGGAACAGCACTATGGCTACACCTTC,CASSLEQHYGYTF,TRBJ1-2,.,.,TRBV5-1
TGCGCCAGCAGCTGGGGGACAGCGAGCACAGATACGCAGTATTTT,CASSWGTASTDTQYF,TRBJ2-3,.,TRBD1,TRBV5-1
TGTGCCAGCGTTCTCTCGGTCTGGGGGGGCGAGCAGTACTTC,CASVLSVWGGEQYF,TRBJ2-7,many,TRBD2,TRBV7-2
TGTGCCAGCAGTGGGGGAGAGAGGCAGCCCCAGCATTTT,CASSGGERQPQHF,TRBJ1-5,many,.,TRBV12-3/TRBV12-4
TGTGCCAGCAGCTCCCCGAGGGATAGCGGGAGACATACGCAGTATTTT,CASSSPRDSGRHTQYF,TRBJ2-3,once,TRBD2,TRBV7-2
TGTGCCAGCACCCGAAAGGCAGCCTACGAGCAGTACTTC,CASTRKAAYEQYF,TRBJ2-7,.,.,TRBV2
TGCGCCAGCAGCCAGCAGACTAGCGGGAGAGCACGCGGCGAGCAGTACTTC,CASSQQTSGRARGEQYF,TRBJ2-7,few,TRBD2,TRBV4-3
TGTGCCAGGAGAGGGACAGACACCTACGAGCAGTACTTC,CARRGTDTYEQYF,TRBJ2-7,.,TRBD1,TRBV27
TGCAGTGCTAGACCGGGGATCAACACCGGGGAGCTGTTTTTT,CSARPGINTGELFF,TRBJ2-2,many,.,TRBV20-1
TGTGCCAGCAGTTTCGGGTTAGGGGCCAACGTCCTGACTTTC,CASSFGLGANVLTF,TRBJ2-6,few,.,TRBV28
TGTGCCAGCAGAGCGACGGGCCAGGTTGGAAACACCATATATTTT,CASRATGQVGNTIYF,TRBJ1-3,.,.,TRBV6-1
TGTGCCAGCAGCGGGATGAGATACGAGCAGTACTTC,CASSGMRYEQYF,TRBJ2-7,many,.,TRBV7-2
TGCAGTGCTACAAGGCTTACAGGGTACACTGAAGCTTTCTTT,CSATRLTGYTEAFF,TRBJ1-1,.,.,TRBV20-1
TGTGCCAGCAGCCGGTCGGGTAGGGTCTTTGGCAATGAGCAGTTCTTC,CASSRSGRVFGNEQFF,TRBJ2-1,.,.,TRBV7-9
TGTGCCATGGGACAGGACGAAAACACCATATATTTT,CAMGQDENTIYF,TRBJ1-3,.,TRBD1,TRBV10-3
TGTGCCAGCAGTCCCACAGGGGGTACCGCTTATGGCTACACCTTC,CASSPTGGTAYGYTF,TRBJ1-2,few,TRBD1,TRBV12-3/TRBV12-4
TGCAGCGCCGGTTGGGGAACTGAAGCTTTCTTT,CSAGWGTEAFF,TRBJ1-1,.,.,TRBV29-1
TGTGCCAGCAGAAGTAGCGGGGGAAGTTCCTACGAGCAGTACTTC,CASRSSGGSSYEQYF,TRBJ2-7,.,TRBD2,TRBV6-2/TRBV6-3
TGCAGTGCTAGAGATCGGGGCGGGGACTCCTACAATGAGCAGTTCTTC,CSARDRGGDSYNEQFF,TRBJ2-1,.,.,TRBV20-1
TGCAGTGCCGGGGGGACAGGAGATACGCAGTATTTT,CSAGGTGDTQYF,TRBJ2-3,.,.,TRBV20-1
TGTGCCAGCAGTTACTCGGGTGAGGTCGGGAACTATGGCTACACCTTC,CASSYSGEVGNYGYTF,TRBJ1-2,few,.,TRBV6-5
TGCGCCAGCAGCTCGTTGACAGGGACAGATACGCAGTATTTT,CASSSLTGTDTQYF,TRBJ2-3,few,TRBD1,TRBV5-1
TGTGCCAGCAGTTTAAAACAAGGGCTCCACTTT,CASSLKQGLHF,TRBJ1-6,few,.,TRBV12-3/TRBV12-4